Listed below are T cell receptor beta chains from one sample, sequenced in a study of blood T cell repertoires in COVID-19. This table comes from immunoSEQ multiplex PCR, and its TCRdb copy is limited to in-frame clones, with some not included. The sample has fewer than 250,000 clones, about 80% seen once. The specimen was peripheral blood. The receptor source for this set is a woman between 35 and 50 years old with active or convalescent COVID-19. Each CDR3 is given with its conserved first and last residue. The order of the fields is D gene, J gene, clone size, V gene, CDR3 DNA, CDR3 protein. The D gene is left open where the match is weak. Size tells how often a clone was seen (once, few, many) or the class of an expanded clone, and some rows leave it out.

>.|TRBJ2-1|.|TRBV20-1
TGCAGTGCTAGTCCTGGGAGCTCCTACAATGAGCAGTTCTTC
CSASPGSSYNEQFF
>TRBD1|TRBJ2-1|.|TRBV19
TGTGCCAGTAGTCCGGGACAGGGGGCATTCAATGAGCAGTTCTTC
CASSPGQGAFNEQFF
>.|TRBJ2-2|few|TRBV10-1
TGCGCCAGCAGTGAGGCTAGCGCCTTCACCGGGGAGCTGTTTTTT
CASSEASAFTGELFF
>.|TRBJ1-1|once|TRBV11-3
TGTGCCAGCAGCCAGACGGGGGGCACTGAAGCTTTCTTT
CASSQTGGTEAFF
>TRBD1|TRBJ1-5|.|TRBV30
TGTGCCTGGAGGTCCCGGGACAGGGACGATCAGCCCCAGCATTTT
CAWRSRDRDDQPQHF
>.|TRBJ1-1|few|TRBV18
TGTGCCAGCTCACCACGTCAGGGCACTGAAGCTTTCTTT
CASSPRQGTEAFF
>TRBD1|TRBJ1-3|.|TRBV6-1
TGTGCCAGCAGTGAAAGGACAGGGGGTGGAAACACCATATATTTT
CASSERTGGGNTIYF
>.|TRBJ1-1|.|TRBV27
TGTGCCAGCAGTTCTTTCGGGGGAGGCACTGAAGCTTTCTTT
CASSSFGGGTEAFF
>TRBD1|TRBJ1-6|.|TRBV3-1/TRBV3-2
TGTGCCAGCAGCCAAGAAACAGGGGGCAATTCACCCCTCCACTTT
CASSQETGGNSPLHF
>TRBD1|TRBJ2-5|once|TRBV2
TGTGCCAGCAGTGGACAGGGGGTGGTTGCAAAGTTCCAAGAGACCCAGTACTTC
CASSGQGVVAKFQETQYF
>TRBD1|TRBJ1-1|once|TRBV30
TGTGCCTGGAGTGTAGTCAGGGGGCACACTGAAGCTTTCTTT
CAWSVVRGHTEAFF
>.|TRBJ1-2|.|TRBV14
TGTGCCAGCAGCCAAGCCGGGAGAGTGGCCGGCTACACCTTC
CASSQAGRVAGYTF
>TRBD1|TRBJ1-6|.|TRBV5-6
TGTGCCAGCAGCCGAGACAGGGTAAATTCACCCCTCCACTTT
CASSRDRVNSPLHF
>.|TRBJ1-5|once|TRBV19
TGTGCCAGTAGTCCAAAAACGGGGTATAGCAATCAGCCCCAGCATTTT
CASSPKTGYSNQPQHF
>TRBD2|TRBJ2-3|.|TRBV27
TGTGCCAGCAGTTTTTTTGCGGGAGGTCCCAACACAGATACGCAGTATTTT
CASSFFAGGPNTDTQYF
>.|TRBJ2-7|.|TRBV19
TGTGCCAGTAGTAGTGGGCCCCCGGAAACCTACGAGCAGTACTTC
CASSSGPPETYEQYF
>TRBD2|TRBJ2-7|.|TRBV5-1
TGCGCCAGCTCCTTACTAGCGGGAGGGTACGAGCAGTACTTC
CASSLLAGGYEQYF
>.|TRBJ1-5|.|TRBV30
TGTGCCTGGAGCCAGGGTGATTATAGCAATCAGCCCCAGCATTTT
CAWSQGDYSNQPQHF
>TRBD1|TRBJ1-5|.|TRBV6-2/TRBV6-3
TGTGCCAGCAGCTCAGGGGGTGCGGGCAATCAGCCCCAGCATTTT
CASSSGGAGNQPQHF
>.|TRBJ1-5|few|TRBV7-2
TGTGCCAGCAGCTTACAGGGCTCGGTTAATCAGCCCCAGCATTTT
CASSLQGSVNQPQHF
>.|TRBJ1-4|.|TRBV2
TGTGCCAGCAGAACAGGGTCAAGAGTTGAAAAACTGTTTTTT
CASRTGSRVEKLFF
>.|TRBJ1-6|once|TRBV6-2/TRBV6-3
TGTGCCAGCAGTCAGGGGTATGGCACCCTCCACTTT
CASSQGYGTLHF
>.|TRBJ1-1|few|TRBV28
TGTGCCAGCAGTTTAGGGACTCGGAACACTGAAGCTTTCTTT
CASSLGTRNTEAFF
>TRBD2|TRBJ2-5|.|TRBV6-5
TGTGCCAGCAGTACGACAGGACTAGCGGGGGAAACCCAGTACTTC
CASSTTGLAGETQYF
>.|TRBJ2-3|.|TRBV4-3
TGCGCCAGCAGCCAAGATGAGAGGAGCACAGATACGCAGTATTTT
CASSQDERSTDTQYF
>.|TRBJ1-1|.|TRBV5-5
TGTGCCAGCAGCCCCCGGGTCCAGTCCGACACTGAAGCTTTCTTT
CASSPRVQSDTEAFF
>.|TRBJ2-1|.|TRBV7-5
TGTGTCAGAAGCTTAGACCGAGCGGGAGATCGGAATGAGCAGTTCTTC
CVRSLDRAGDRNEQFF
>.|TRBJ1-5|.|TRBV2
TGTGCCACCAAAGGTAGCGAGAATAGCAATCAGCCCCAGCATTTT
CATKGSENSNQPQHF
>.|TRBJ1-6|.|TRBV14
TGTGCCAGCAGCCAAGAACTGAGCCGTAATTCACCCCTCCACTTT
CASSQELSRNSPLHF
>.|TRBJ1-4|.|TRBV19
TGTGCCAGTAGTATAGAACGAGGGAATGAAAAACTGTTTTTT
CASSIERGNEKLFF
>.|TRBJ2-7|.|TRBV11-2
TGTGCCAGCAGCTTAGGGACTACCAAGACCTACGAGCAGTACTTC
CASSLGTTKTYEQYF
>.|TRBJ1-2|few|TRBV9
TGTGCCAGCAGCGTAGTTGAGGAGGAGCCGAACTATGGCTACACCTTC
CASSVVEEEPNYGYTF
>TRBD1|TRBJ1-1|.|TRBV6-5
TGTGCCAGCAGTTCCCCGGGACAGATGATGAACACTGAAGCTTTCTTT
CASSSPGQMMNTEAFF